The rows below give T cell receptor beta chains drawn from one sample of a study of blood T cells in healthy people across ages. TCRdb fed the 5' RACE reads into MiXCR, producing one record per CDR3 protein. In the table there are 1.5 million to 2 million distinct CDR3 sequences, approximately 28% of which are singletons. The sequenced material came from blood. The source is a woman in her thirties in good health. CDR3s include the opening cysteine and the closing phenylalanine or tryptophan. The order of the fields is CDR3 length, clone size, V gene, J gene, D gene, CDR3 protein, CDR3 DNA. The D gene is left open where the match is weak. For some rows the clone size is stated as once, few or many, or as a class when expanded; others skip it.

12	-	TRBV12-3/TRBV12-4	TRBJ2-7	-	CASSLAWDEQYF	TGTGCCAGCAGTTTAGCCTGGGACGAGCAGTACTTC
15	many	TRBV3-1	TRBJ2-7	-	CASSSNTGRLYEQYF	TGTGCCAGCAGTTCCAACACGGGACGGCTTTACGAGCAGTACTTC
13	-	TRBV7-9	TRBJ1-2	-	CASSFGTSEGYTF	TGTGCCAGCAGCTTTGGGACTTCGGAGGGCTACACCTTC
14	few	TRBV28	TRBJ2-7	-	CASTPGGQLYEQYF	TGTGCCAGCACCCCAGGCGGACAACTCTACGAGCAGTACTTC
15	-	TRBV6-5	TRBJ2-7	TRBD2	CASSSTSGGHYEQYF	TGTGCCAGCAGTTCGACTAGCGGGGGCCACTACGAGCAGTACTTC
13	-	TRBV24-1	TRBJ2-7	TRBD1	CATSDGTGYEQYF	TGTGCCACCAGTGATGGGACAGGATACGAGCAGTACTTC
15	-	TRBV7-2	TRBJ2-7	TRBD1	CASSLEGTVFYEQYF	TGTGCCAGCAGCTTAGAGGGGACAGTTTTCTACGAGCAGTACTTC
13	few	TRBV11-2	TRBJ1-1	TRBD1	CASSDRVDTEAFF	TGTGCCAGCAGTGACAGGGTGGACACTGAAGCTTTCTTT
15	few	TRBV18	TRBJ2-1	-	CASSQGPPAEDEQFF	TGTGCCAGCTCACAGGGCCCCCCAGCGGAAGATGAGCAGTTCTTC
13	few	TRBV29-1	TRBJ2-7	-	CSVEGGNAYEQYF	TGCAGCGTTGAGGGCGGGAATGCCTACGAGCAGTACTTC
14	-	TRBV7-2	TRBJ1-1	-	CASSVNRQNTEAFF	TGTGCCAGCAGCGTGAACAGGCAGAACACTGAAGCTTTCTTT
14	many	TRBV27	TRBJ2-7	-	CASSLWGTSYEQYF	TGTGCCAGCAGTTTATGGGGCACCTCCTACGAGCAGTACTTC
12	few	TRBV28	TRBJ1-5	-	CATGAPYQPQHF	TGTGCCACCGGGGCACCCTATCAGCCCCAGCATTTT
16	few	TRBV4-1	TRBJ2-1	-	CASSQVSSEAYNEQFF	TGCGCCAGCAGCCAAGTTTCTAGCGAGGCGTACAATGAGCAGTTCTTC
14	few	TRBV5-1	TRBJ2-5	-	CAGSTGGLEGTQYF	TGCGCCGGCAGCACCGGGGGCTTGGAGGGGACCCAGTACTTC